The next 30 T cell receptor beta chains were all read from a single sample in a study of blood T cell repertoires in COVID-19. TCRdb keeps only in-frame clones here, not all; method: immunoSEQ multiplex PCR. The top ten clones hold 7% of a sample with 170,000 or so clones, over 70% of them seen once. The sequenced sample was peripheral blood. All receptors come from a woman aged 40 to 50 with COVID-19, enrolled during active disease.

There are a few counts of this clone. CDR3 nucleotide sequence: TGTGCCAGCAGCTTTCCACGGGATACTTCTGAAGCTTTCTTT. It encodes CASSFPRDTSEAFF. The V gene is TRBV7-9, the J gene TRBJ1-1; D remains unclear. The V end was cut by 3 bases, the J end by 6 bases, with 14 bases between. The CDR3 spans 14 residues. The germline V gene encodes CDR1 SEHNR and CDR2 FQNEAQ (reference sequence).

CDR3 amino acids: CASSEHGEAFF. CDR3 nucleotide sequence: TGTGCCAGCAGTGAACATGGGGAGGCTTTCTTT. The chain uses TRBV6-1 and TRBJ1-1; no clear D gene. Germline CDR1 MNHNS, CDR2 SASEGT. V dropped 2 bases and J dropped 11 bases, with 9 bases sitting between them. The CDR3 length is 11 residues.

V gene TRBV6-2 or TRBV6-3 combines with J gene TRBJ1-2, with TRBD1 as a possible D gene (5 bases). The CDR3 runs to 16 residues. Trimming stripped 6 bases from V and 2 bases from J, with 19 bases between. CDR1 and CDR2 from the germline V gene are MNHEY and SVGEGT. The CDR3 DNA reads TGTGCCAGCAGCCCTGCCTTCGGGGGACCCAACTATGGCTACACCTTC. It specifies CASSPAFGGPNYGYTF.

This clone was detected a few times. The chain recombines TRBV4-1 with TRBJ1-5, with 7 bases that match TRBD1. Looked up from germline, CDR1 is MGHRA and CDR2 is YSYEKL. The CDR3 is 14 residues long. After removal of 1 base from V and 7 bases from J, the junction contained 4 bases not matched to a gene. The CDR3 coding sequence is TGCGCCAGCAGCCAAGGACAGGGTCCCCAGCCCCAGCATTTT. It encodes CASSQGQGPQPQHF.

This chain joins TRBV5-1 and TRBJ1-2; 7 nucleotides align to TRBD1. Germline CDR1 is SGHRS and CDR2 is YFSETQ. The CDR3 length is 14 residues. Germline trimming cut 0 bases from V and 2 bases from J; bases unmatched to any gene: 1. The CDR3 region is CASSLETGNYGYTF. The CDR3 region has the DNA TGCGCCAGCAGCTTGGAGACAGGGAACTATGGCTACACCTTC.

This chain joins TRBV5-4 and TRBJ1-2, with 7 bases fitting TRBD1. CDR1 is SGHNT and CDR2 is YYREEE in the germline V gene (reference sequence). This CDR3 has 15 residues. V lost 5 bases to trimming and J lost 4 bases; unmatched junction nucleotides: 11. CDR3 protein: CASSLVQGGVYGYTF. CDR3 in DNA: TGTGCCAGCAGTCTGGTCCAGGGGGGAGTCTATGGCTACACCTTC.

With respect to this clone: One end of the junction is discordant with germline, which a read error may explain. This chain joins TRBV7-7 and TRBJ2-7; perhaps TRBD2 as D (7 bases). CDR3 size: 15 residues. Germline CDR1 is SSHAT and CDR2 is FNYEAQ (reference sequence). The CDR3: CASSLRRGGYYEQYF. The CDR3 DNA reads TGTGCTAGCAGCTTAAGGAGGGGGGGTTACTACGAGCAGTACTTC.

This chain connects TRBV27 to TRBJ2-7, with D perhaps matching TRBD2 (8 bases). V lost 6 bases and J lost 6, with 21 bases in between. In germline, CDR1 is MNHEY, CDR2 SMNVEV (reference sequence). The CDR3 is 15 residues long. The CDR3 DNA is TGTGCCAGCAGCGCACAGGGGCGGGAGGATTTCGAGCAGTACTTC. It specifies CASSAQGREDFEQYF.

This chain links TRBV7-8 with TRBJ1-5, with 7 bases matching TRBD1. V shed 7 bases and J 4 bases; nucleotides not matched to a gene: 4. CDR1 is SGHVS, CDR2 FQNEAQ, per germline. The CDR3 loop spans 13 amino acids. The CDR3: CASTRDRNQPQHF. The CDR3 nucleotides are TGTGCCAGCACGAGGGACAGAAATCAGCCCCAGCATTTT.

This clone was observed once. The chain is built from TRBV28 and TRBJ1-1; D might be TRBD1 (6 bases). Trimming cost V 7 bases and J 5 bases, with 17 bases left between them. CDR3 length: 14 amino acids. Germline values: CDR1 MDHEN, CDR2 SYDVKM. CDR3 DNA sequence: TGTGCCAGCATTGAACAGGGCCGAGGGACTGAAGCTTTCTTT. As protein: CASIEQGRGTEAFF.

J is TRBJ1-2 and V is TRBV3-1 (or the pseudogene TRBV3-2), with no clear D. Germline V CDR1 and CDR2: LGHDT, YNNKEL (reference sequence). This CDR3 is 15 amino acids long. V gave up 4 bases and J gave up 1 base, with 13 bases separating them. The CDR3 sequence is CASSPPGYGNYGYTF. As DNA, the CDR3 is TGTGCCAGCAGCCCACCAGGTTATGGTAACTATGGCTACACCTTC.

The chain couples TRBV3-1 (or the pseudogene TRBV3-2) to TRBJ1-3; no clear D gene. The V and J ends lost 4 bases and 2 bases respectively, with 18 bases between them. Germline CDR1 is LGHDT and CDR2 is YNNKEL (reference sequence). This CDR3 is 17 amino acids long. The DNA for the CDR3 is TGTGCCAGCAGCCCATATGAGTGGGGAGCAGCTGGAAACACCATATATTTT. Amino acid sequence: CASSPYEWGAAGNTIYF.

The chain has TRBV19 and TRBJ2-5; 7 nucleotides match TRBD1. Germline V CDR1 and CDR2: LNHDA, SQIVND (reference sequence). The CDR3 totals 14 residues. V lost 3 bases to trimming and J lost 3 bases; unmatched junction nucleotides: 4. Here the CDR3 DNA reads TGTGCCAGTAGTATTGGGCAGGGGGAAGAGACCCAGTACTTC. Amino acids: CASSIGQGEETQYF. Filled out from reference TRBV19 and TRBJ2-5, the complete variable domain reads DGGITQSPKYLFRKEGQNVTLSCEQNLNHDAMYWYRQDPGQGLRLIYYSQIVNDFQKGDIAEGYSVSREKKESFPLTVTSAQKNPTAFYLCASSIGQGEETQYFGPGTRLLVL.

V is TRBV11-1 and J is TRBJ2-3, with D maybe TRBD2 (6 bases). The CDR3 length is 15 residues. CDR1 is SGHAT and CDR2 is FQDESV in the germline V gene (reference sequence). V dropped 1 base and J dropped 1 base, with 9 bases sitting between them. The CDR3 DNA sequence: TGTGCCAGCAGCTTAGGTAGCGGACGCACAGATACGCAGTATTTT. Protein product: CASSLGSGRTDTQYF. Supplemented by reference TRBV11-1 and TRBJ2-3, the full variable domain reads EAEVAQSPRYKITEKSQAVAFWCDPISGHATLYWYRQILGQGPELLVQFQDESVVDDSQLPKDRFSAERLKGVDSTLKIQPAELGDSAMYLCASSLGSGRTDTQYFGPGTRLTVL.

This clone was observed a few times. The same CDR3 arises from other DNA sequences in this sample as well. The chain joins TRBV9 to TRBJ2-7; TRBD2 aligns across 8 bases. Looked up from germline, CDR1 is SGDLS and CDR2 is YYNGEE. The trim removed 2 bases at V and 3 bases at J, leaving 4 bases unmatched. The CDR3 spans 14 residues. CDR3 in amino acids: CASSVAAGGYEQYF. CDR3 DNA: TGTGCCAGCAGCGTCGCCGCGGGGGGCTACGAGCAGTACTTC. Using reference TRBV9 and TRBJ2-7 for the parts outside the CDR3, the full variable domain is DSGVTQTPKHLITATGQRVTLRCSPRSGDLSVYWYQQSLDQGLQFLIQYYNGEERAKGNILERFSAQQFPDLHSELNLSSLELGDSALYFCASSVAAGGYEQYFGPGTRLTVT.

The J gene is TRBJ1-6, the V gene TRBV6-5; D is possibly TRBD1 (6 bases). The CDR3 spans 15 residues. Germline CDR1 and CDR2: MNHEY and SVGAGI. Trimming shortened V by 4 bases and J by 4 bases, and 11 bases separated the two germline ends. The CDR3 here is CASSSQDSYNSPLHF. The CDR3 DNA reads TGTGCCAGCAGTTCTCAGGACAGTTATAATTCACCCCTCCACTTT.

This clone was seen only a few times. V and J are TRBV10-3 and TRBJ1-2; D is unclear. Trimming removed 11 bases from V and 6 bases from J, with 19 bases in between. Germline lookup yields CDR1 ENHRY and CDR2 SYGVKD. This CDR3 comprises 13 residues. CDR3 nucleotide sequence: TGTGCCTCAAACGCCGAGGCAGTCCATGGCTACACCTTC. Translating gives CASNAEAVHGYTF.

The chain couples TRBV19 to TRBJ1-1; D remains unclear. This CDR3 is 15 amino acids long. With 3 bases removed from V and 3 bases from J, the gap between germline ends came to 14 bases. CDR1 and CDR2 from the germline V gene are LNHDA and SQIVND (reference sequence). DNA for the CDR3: TGTGCCAGTAGTATCGGAGTGGTGGGTTACACTGAAGCTTTCTTT. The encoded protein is CASSIGVVGYTEAFF.

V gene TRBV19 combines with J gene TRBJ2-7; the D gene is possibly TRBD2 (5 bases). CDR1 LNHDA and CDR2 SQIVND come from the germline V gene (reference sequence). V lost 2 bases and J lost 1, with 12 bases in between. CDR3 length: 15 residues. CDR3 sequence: CASSIYPPGSYEQYF. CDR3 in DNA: TGTGCCAGTAGTATATATCCTCCGGGGTCCTACGAGCAGTACTTC.

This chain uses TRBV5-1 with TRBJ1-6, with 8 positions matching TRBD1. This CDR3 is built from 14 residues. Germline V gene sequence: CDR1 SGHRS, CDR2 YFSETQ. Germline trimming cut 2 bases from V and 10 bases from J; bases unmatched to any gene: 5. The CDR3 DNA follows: TGCGCCAGCAGCTTCGGACAGGGACAGTCACCCCTCCACTTT. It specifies CASSFGQGQSPLHF.

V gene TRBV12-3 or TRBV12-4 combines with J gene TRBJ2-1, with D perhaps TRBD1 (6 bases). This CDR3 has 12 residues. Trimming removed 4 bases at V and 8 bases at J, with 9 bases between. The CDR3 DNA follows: TGTGCCAGCAGTTCCAGGGGCCATGAGCAGTTCTTC. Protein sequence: CASSSRGHEQFF.

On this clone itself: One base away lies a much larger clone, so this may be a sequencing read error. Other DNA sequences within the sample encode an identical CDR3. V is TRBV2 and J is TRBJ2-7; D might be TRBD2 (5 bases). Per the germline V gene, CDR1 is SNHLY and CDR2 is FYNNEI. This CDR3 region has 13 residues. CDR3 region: CASLGVSSYEQYF. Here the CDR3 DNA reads TGTGCCAGCCTCGGGGTCAGCTCCTACGAACAGTACTTC.

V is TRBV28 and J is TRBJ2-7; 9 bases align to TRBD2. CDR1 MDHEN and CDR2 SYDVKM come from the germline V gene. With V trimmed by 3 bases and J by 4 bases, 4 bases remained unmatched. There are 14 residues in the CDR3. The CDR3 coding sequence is TGTGCCAGCAGTTTTAGCGGGAGAACTTACGAGCAGTACTTC. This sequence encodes CASSFSGRTYEQYF.

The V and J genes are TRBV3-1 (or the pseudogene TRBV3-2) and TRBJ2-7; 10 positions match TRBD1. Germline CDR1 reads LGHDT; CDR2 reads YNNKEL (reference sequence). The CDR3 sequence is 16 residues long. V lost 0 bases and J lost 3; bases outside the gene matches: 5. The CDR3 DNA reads TGTGCCAGCAGCCAAGAGTTCGGGGACAGGGGCTACGAGCAGTACTTC. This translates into CASSQEFGDRGYEQYF.

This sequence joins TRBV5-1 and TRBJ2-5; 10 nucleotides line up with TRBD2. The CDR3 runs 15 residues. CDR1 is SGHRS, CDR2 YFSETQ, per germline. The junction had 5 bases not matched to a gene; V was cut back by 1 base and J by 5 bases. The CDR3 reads CASSLSPSGSETQYF. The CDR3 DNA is TGCGCCAGCAGCTTGTCGCCTAGCGGGAGTGAGACCCAGTACTTC. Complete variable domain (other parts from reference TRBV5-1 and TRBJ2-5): KAGVTQTPRYLIKTRGQQVTLSCSPISGHRSVSWYQQTPGQGLQFLFEYFSETQRNKGNFPGRFSGRQFSNSRSEMNVSTLELGDSALYLCASSLSPSGSETQYFGPGTRLLVL.

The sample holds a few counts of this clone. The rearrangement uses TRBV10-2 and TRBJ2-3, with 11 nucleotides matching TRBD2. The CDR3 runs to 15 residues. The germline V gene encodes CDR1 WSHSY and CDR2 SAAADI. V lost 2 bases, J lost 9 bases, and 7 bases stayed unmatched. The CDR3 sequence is CASSETGTSGETQYF. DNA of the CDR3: TGCGCCAGCAGTGAGACTGGGACTAGCGGAGAGACGCAGTATTTT.

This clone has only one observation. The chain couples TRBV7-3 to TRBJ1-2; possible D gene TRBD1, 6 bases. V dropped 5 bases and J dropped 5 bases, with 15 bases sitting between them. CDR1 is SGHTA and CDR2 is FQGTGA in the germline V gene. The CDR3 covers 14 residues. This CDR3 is CASSPGEQGYGYTF. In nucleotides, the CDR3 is TGTGCCAGCAGCCCTGGAGAACAGGGATATGGCTACACCTTC.

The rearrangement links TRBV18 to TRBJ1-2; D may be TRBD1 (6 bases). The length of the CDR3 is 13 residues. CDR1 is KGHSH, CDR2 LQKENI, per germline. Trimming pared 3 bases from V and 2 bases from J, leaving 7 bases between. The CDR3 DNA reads TGTGCCAGCTCACCGGACAGAAACTATGGCTACACCTTC. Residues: CASSPDRNYGYTF.

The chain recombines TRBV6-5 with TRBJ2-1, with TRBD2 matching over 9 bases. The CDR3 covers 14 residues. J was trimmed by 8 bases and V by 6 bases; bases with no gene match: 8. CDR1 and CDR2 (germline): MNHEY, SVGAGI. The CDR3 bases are TGTGCCAGCAGGGGACTAGCCGCAGGCGATGAGCAGTTCTTC. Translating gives CASRGLAAGDEQFF.

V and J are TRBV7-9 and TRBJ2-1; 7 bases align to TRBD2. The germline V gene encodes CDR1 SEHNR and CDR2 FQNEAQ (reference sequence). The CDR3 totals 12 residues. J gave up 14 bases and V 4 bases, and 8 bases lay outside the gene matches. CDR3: CASSSSLAAEFF. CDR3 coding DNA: TGTGCCAGCAGCTCCTCCCTAGCGGCGGAGTTCTTC. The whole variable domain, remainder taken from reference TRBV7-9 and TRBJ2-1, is DTGVSQNPRHKITKRGQNVTFRCDPISEHNRLYWYRQTLGQGPEFLTYFQNEAQLEKSRLLSDRFSAERPKGSFSTLEIQRTEQGDSAMYLCASSSSLAAEFFGPGTRLTVL.